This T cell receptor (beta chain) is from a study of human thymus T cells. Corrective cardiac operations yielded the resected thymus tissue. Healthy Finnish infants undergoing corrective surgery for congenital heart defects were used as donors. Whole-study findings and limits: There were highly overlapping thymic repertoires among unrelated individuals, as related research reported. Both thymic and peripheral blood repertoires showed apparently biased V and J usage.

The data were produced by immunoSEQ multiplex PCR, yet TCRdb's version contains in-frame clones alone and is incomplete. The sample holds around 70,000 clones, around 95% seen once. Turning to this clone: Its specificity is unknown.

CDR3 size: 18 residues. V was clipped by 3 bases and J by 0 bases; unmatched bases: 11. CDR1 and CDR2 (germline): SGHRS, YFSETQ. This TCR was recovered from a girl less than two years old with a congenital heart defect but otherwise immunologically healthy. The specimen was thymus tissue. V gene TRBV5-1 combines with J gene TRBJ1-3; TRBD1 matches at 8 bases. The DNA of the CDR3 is TGCGCCAGCAGCTCCTACCCGGGACAGGAAAGCTCTGGAAACACCATATATTTT. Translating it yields CASSSYPGQESSGNTIYF.